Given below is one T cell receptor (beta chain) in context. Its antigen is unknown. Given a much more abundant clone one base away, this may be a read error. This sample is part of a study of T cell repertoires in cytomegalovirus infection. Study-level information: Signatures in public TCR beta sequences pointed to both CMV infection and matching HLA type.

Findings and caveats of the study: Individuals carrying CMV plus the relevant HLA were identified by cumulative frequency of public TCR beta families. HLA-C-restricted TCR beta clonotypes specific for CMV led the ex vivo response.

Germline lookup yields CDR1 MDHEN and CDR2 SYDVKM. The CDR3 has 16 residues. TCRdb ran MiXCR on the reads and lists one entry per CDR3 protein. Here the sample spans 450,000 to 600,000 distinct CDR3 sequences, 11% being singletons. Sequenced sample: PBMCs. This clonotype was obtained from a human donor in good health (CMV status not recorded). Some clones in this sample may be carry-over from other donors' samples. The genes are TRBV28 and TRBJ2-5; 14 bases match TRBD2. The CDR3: CASSLRLAGGPETQHF. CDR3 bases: TGTGCCAGCAGTTTACGACTAGCGGGAGGGCCAGAGACCCAGCACTTC.